This paragraph reports one T cell receptor (beta chain). The antigen remains undetermined. CDR3 length: 14 residues. Germline loops: CDR1 MGHRA, CDR2 YSYEKL. Trimming stripped 0 bases from V and 8 bases from J, with 11 bases between. Primed by a sample-barcoded 5' primer and a J-beta primer mix, a second PCR proceeded for roughly 6 to 12 cycles. CDR3-containing paired-end reads numbered at least 2.5 million in each sample. A single record per CDR3 protein comes from TCRdb applying MiXCR to the 5' RACE reads. The repertoire includes under 1,100,000 distinct CDR3 sequences, approximately 26% of them detected once, and less than 0.85% sits in the top ten. The sample is drawn from a study of blood T cells in healthy people across ages. As for the study in general: There was about one barcoded beta molecule captured by template switching per two T cells.

The study's findings and limits: CMV status of donors was not determined, possibly confounding expanded clonotype changes.

These data also formed part of another study, on T cells of mothers and their children. That report adds: The authors used all extracted RNA for cDNA synthesis, at approximately 1.5 ug per 15 ul.

The receptor was derived from a girl aged 2-10 years in good health. Sequenced: blood. V gene TRBV4-1 combines with J gene TRBJ2-1; unclear D gene. The CDR3 spells CASSQDWANDEQFF. CDR3 nucleotides: TGCGCCAGCAGCCAAGATTGGGCAAACGATGAGCAGTTCTTC.